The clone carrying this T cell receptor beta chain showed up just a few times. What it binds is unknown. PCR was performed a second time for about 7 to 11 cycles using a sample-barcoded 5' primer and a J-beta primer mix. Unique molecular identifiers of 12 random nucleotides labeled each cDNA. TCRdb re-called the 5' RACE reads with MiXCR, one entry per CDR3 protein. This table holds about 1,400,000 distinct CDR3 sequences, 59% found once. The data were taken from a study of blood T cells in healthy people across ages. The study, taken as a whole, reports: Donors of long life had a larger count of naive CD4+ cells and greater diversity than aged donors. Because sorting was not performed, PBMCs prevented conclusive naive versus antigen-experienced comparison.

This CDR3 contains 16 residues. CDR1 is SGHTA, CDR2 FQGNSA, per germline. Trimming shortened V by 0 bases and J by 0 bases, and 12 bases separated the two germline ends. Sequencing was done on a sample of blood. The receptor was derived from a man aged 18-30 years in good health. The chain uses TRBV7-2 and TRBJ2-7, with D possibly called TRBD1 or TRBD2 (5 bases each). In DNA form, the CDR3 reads TGTGCCAGCAGCTTAGCGCCGGGACGGATCTCCTACGAGCAGTACTTC. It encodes CASSLAPGRISYEQYF.